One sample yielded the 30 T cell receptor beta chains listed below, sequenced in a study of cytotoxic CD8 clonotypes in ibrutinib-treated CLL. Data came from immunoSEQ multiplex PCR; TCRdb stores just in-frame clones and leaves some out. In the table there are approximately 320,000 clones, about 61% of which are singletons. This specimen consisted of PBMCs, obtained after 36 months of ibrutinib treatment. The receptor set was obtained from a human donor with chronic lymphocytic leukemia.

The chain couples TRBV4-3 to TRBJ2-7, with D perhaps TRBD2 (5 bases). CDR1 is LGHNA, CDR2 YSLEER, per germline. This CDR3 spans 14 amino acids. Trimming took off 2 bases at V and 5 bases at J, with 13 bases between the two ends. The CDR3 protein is CASSQTLARNEQYF. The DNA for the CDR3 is TGCGCCAGCAGCCAAACCCTAGCAAGGAACGAGCAGTACTTC.

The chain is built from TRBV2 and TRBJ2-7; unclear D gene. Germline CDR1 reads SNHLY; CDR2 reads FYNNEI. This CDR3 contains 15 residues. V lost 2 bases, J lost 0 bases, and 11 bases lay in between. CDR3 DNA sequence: TGTGCCAGCAGTGAACCCGTTCTCGGCTCCTACGAGCAGTACTTC. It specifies CASSEPVLGSYEQYF.

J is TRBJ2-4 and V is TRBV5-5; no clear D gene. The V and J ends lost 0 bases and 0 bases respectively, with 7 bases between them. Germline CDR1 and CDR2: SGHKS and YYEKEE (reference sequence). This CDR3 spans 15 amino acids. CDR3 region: CASSLVGLAKNIQYF. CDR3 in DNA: TGTGCCAGCAGCTTGGTGGGGTTAGCCAAAAACATTCAGTACTTC.

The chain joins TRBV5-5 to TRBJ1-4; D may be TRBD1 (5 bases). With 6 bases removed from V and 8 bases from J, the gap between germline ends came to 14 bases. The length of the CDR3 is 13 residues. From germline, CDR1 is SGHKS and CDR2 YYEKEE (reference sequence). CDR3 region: CASTSSGWEKLFF. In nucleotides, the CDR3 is TGTGCCAGCACCTCGTCAGGGTGGGAAAAACTGTTTTTT.

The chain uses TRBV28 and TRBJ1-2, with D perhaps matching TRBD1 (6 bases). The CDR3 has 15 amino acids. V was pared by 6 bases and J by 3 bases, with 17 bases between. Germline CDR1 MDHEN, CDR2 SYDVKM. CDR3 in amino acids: CASSHHRTGHYGYTF. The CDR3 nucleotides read TGTGCCAGCAGCCACCATCGAACAGGGCACTATGGCTACACCTTC.

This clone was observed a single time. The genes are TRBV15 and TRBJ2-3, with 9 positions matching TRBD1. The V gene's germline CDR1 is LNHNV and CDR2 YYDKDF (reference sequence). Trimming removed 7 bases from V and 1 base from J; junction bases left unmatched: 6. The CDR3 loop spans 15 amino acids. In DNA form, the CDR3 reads TGTGCCACCAAACGAGACAGGGGGGGCACAGATACGCAGTATTTT. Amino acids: CATKRDRGGTDTQYF.

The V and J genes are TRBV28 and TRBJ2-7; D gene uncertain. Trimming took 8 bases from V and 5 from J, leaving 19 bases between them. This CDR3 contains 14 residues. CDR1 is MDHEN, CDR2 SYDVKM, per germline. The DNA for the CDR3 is TGTGCCAGCCGAAGGGAACCGCGGTCCCACGAGCAGTACTTC. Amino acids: CASRREPRSHEQYF. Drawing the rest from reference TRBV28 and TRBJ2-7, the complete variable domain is DVKVTQSSRYLVKRTGEKVFLECVQDMDHENMFWYRQDPGLGLRLIYFSYDVKMKEKGDIPEGYSVSREKKERFSLILESASTNQTSMYLCASRREPRSHEQYFGPGTRLTVT.

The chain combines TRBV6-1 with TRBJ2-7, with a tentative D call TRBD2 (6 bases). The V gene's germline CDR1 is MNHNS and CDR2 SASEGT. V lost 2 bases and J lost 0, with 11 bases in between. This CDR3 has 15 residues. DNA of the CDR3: TGTGCCAGCAGTGAATTCGGGGGAGTCTCCTACGAGCAGTACTTC. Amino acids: CASSEFGGVSYEQYF.

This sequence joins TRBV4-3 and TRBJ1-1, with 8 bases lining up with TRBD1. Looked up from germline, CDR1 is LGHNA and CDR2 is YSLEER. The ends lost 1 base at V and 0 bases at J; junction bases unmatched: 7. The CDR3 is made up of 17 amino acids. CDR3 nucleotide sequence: TGCGCCAGCAGCCAAGCCGGGACAGGTTTTTTGAACACTGAAGCTTTCTTT. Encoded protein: CASSQAGTGFLNTEAFF.

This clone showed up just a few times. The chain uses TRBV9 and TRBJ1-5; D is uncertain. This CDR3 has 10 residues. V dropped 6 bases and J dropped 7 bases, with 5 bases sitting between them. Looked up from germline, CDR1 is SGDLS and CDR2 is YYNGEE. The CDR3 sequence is CASKDQPQHF. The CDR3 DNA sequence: TGTGCCAGCAAAGACCAGCCCCAGCATTTT.

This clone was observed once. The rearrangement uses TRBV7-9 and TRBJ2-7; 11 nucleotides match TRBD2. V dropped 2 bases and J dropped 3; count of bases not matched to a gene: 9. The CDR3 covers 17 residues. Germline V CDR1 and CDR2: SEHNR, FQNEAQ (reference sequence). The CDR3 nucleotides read TGTGCCAGCAGCTTATCAGGCAGACTAGCGGGAATCTACGAGCAGTACTTC. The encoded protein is CASSLSGRLAGIYEQYF.

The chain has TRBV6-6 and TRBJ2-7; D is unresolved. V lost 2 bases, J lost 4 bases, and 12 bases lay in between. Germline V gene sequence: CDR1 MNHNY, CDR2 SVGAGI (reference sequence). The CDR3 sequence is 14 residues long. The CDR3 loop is CASSYIGGGYEQYF. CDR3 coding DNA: TGTGCCAGCAGTTACATTGGCGGTGGGTACGAGCAGTACTTC.

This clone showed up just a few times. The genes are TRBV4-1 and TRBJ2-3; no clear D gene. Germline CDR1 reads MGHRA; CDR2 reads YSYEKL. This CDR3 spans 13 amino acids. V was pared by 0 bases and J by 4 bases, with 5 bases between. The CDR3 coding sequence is TGCGCCAGCAGCCAAGAGAAGGCAGATACGCAGTATTTT. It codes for CASSQEKADTQYF.

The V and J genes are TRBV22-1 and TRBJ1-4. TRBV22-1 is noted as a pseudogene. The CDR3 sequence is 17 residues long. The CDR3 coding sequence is TGTCCTGGGAGCTCCACTTGGGGTTCCCACACTAATGAAAAACTGTTTTTT. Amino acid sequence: CPGSSTWGSHTNEKLFF.

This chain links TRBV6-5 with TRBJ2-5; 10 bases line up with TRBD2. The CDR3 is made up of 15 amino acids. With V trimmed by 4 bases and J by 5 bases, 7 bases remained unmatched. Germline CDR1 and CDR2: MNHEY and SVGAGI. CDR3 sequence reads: CASSFLAGVQETQYF. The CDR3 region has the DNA TGTGCCAGCAGTTTCCTAGCGGGGGTTCAGGAGACCCAGTACTTC.

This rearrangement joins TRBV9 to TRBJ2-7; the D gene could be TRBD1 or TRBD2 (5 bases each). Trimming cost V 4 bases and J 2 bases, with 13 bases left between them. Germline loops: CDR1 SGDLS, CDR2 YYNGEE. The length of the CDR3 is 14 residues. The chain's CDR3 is CASSRWDATYEQYF. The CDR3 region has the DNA TGTGCCAGCAGCAGGTGGGACGCAACCTACGAGCAGTACTTC.

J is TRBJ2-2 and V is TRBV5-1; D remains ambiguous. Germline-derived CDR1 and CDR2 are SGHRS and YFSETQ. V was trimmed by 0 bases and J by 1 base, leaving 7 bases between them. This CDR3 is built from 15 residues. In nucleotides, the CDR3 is TGCGCCAGCAGCTTGGTGGCCGTGAACACCGGGGAGCTGTTTTTT. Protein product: CASSLVAVNTGELFF.

This CDR3 reads CASSLPVGSGNTIYF. The CDR3 DNA reads TGTGCCAGCAGTTTACCCGTAGGCTCTGGAAACACCATATATTTT. The gene calls are TRBV28 and TRBJ1-3; D is unclear. V dropped 2 bases and J dropped 0 bases, with 8 bases sitting between them. The V gene's germline CDR1 is MDHEN and CDR2 SYDVKM. This CDR3 has 15 amino acids. Drawing the rest from reference TRBV28 and TRBJ1-3, the complete variable domain is DVKVTQSSRYLVKRTGEKVFLECVQDMDHENMFWYRQDPGLGLRLIYFSYDVKMKEKGDIPEGYSVSREKKERFSLILESASTNQTSMYLCASSLPVGSGNTIYFGEGSWLTVV.

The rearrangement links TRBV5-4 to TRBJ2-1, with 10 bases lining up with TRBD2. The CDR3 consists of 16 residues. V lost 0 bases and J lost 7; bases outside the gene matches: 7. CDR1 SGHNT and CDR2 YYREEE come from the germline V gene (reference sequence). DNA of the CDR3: TGTGCCAGCAGCTTGGGGGTAATACTAGCGGGGAATGAGCAGTTCTTC. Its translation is CASSLGVILAGNEQFF.

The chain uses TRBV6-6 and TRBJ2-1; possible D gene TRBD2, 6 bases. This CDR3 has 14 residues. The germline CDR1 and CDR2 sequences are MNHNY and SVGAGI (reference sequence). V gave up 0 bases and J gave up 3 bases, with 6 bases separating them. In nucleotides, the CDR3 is TGTGCCAGCAGTTACTCCGGGAGCTACAATGAGCAGTTCTTC. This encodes CASSYSGSYNEQFF.

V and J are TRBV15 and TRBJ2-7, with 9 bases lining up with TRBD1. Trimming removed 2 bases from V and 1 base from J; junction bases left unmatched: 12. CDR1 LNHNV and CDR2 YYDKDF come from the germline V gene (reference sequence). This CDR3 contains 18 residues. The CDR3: CATSRHRPGQGPSYEQYF. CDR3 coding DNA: TGTGCCACCAGCAGACATAGGCCGGGACAGGGTCCTTCCTACGAGCAGTACTTC.

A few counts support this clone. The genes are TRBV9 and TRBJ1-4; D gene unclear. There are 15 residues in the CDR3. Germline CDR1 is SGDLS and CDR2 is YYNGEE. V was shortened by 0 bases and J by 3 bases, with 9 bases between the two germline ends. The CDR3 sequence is CASSVEELPNEKLFF. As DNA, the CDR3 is TGTGCCAGCAGCGTAGAGGAGCTTCCTAATGAAAAACTGTTTTTT.

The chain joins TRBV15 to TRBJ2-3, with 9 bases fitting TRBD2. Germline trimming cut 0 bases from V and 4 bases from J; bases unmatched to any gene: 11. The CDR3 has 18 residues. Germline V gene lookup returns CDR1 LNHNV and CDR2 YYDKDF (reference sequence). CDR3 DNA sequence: TGTGCCACCAGCAGAGATGGCGGGGGGGCTGGTTATGCAGATACGCAGTATTTT. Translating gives CATSRDGGGAGYADTQYF. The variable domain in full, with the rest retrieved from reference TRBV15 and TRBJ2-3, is DAMVIQNPRYQVTQFGKPVTLSCSQTLNHNVMYWYQQKSSQAPKLLFHYYDKDFNNEADTPDNFQSRRPNTSFCFLDIRSPGLGDTAMYLCATSRDGGGAGYADTQYFGPGTRLTVL.

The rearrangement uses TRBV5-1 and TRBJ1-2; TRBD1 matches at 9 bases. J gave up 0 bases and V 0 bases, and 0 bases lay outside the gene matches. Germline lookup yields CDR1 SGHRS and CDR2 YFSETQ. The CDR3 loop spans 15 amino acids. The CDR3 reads CASSLGDRANYGYTF. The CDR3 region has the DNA TGCGCCAGCAGCTTGGGGGACAGGGCTAACTATGGCTACACCTTC. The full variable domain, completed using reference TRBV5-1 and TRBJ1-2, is KAGVTQTPRYLIKTRGQQVTLSCSPISGHRSVSWYQQTPGQGLQFLFEYFSETQRNKGNFPGRFSGRQFSNSRSEMNVSTLELGDSALYLCASSLGDRANYGYTFGSGTRLTVV.

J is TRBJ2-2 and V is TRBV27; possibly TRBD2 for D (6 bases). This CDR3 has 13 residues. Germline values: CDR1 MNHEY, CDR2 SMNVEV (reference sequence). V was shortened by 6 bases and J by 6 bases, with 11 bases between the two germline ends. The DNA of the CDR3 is TGTGCCAGCAGACTGGACTATTCCGGGGAGCTGTTTTTT. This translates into CASRLDYSGELFF.

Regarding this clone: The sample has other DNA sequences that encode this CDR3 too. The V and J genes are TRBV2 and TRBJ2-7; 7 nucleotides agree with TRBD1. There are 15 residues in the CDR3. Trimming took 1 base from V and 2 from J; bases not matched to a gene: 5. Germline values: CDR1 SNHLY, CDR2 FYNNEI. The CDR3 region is CASSEEQGPTYEQYF. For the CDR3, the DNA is TGTGCCAGCAGTGAAGAACAGGGGCCAACCTACGAGCAGTACTTC.

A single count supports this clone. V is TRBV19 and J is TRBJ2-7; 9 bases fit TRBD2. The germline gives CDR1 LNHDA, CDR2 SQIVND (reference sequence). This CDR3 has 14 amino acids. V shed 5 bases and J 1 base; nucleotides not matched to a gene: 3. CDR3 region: CASSAGGVSYEQYF. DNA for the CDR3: TGTGCCAGTAGTGCGGGAGGGGTGTCCTACGAGCAGTACTTC.

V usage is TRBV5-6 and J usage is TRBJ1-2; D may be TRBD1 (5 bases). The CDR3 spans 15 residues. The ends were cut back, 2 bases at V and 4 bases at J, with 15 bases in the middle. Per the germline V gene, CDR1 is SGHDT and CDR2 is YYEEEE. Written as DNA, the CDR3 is TGTGCCAGCAGCTTTGTCGGACAAGCCGCCTATGGCTACACCTTC. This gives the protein CASSFVGQAAYGYTF. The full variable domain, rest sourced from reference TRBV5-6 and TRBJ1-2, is DAGVTQSPTHLIKTRGQQVTLRCSPKSGHDTVSWYQQALGQGPQFIFQYYEEEERQRGNFPDRFSGHQFPNYSSELNVNALLLGDSALYLCASSFVGQAAYGYTFGSGTRLTVV.

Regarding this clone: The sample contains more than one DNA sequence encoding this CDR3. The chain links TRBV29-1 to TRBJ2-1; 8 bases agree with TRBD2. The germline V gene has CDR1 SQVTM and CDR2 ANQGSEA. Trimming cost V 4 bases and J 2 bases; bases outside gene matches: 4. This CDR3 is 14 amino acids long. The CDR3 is CSVVLAGAYNEQFF. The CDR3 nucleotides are TGCAGCGTTGTTCTAGCGGGCGCCTACAATGAGCAGTTCTTC.

CDR3 loop: CASSPQRGVQETQYF. Written as DNA, the CDR3 is TGTGCCAGCAGCCCCCAACGGGGGGTCCAAGAGACCCAGTACTTC. The rearrangement links TRBV9 to TRBJ2-5, with 7 bases fitting TRBD2. V trimming: 4 bases; J trimming: 1 base; junction bases outside the gene matches: 7. CDR3 size: 15 residues. Germline V lookup: CDR1 SGDLS, CDR2 YYNGEE.